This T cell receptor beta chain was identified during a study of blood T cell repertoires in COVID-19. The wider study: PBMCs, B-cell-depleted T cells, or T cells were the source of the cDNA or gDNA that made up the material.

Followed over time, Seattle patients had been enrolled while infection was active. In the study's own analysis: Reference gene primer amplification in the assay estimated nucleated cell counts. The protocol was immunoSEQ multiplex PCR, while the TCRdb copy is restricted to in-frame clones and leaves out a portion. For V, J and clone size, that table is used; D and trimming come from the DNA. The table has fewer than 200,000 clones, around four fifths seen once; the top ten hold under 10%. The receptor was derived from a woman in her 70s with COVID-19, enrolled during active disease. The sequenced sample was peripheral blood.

The CDR3 region is CASSGRFSGTDTQYF. CDR3 DNA: TGTGCCAGTAGTGGACGCTTTAGCGGCACAGATACGCAGTATTTT. The chain recombines TRBV19 with TRBJ2-3, with a weak D call TRBD2 (5 bases). Germline assignment: CDR1 LNHDA and CDR2 SQIVND (reference sequence). The CDR3 has 15 residues. The V and J ends lost 5 bases and 1 base respectively, with 13 bases between them. Full variable domain (remainder filled in from reference TRBV19 and TRBJ2-3): DGGITQSPKYLFRKEGQNVTLSCEQNLNHDAMYWYRQDPGQGLRLIYYSQIVNDFQKGDIAEGYSVSREKKESFPLTVTSAQKNPTAFYLCASSGRFSGTDTQYFGPGTRLTVL.